The sequence of this T cell receptor (delta chain) was determined in a study of γδ T cells in repeated Plasmodium falciparum infection. Study at large: Age- and gender-matched Australian children served as comparison for malaria-exposed Malian children. Malian gammadelta TCRs were studied during no-transmission periods and across acute malaria episodes.

Germline values: CDR1 TSWWSYY, CDR2 QGS. The CDR3 is made up of 18 amino acids. Findings and limits, study-wide: Compared with Australian children, Malian Vdelta2-negative repertoires seemed more clonal, less diverse, less shared.

Flow sorting of PBMC yielded separate Vgamma9/Vdelta2+ and Vdelta2-negative gammadelta T cell populations for bulk repertoire analysis. This clone has more than one count but fewer than ten. Its specificity is not known. The TCRdb protein, from a much larger clone, departs from this DNA's translation at residue 9, likely by read error; the protein shown derives from the DNA. TCRdb re-called clones from the multiplex PCR reads via CATT. The sample records 80,000 to 95,000 delta-chain clones, around 1.4% being singletons. This TCR came from a pool of human donors (malaria-infected and uninfected, not separated). The specimen was gamma-delta T cells from blood. This chain connects TRDV1 to TRDJ1; 8 nucleotides match TRDD3. As TCRdb names no J gene, one was assigned here on the basis of a DNA match to germline. In nucleotides, the CDR3 is TGTGCTCTTTGGGAACCCGGCTTACCGGGGGATAAAACCGATAAACTCATCTTT. Protein sequence: CALWEPGLPGDKTDKLIF.